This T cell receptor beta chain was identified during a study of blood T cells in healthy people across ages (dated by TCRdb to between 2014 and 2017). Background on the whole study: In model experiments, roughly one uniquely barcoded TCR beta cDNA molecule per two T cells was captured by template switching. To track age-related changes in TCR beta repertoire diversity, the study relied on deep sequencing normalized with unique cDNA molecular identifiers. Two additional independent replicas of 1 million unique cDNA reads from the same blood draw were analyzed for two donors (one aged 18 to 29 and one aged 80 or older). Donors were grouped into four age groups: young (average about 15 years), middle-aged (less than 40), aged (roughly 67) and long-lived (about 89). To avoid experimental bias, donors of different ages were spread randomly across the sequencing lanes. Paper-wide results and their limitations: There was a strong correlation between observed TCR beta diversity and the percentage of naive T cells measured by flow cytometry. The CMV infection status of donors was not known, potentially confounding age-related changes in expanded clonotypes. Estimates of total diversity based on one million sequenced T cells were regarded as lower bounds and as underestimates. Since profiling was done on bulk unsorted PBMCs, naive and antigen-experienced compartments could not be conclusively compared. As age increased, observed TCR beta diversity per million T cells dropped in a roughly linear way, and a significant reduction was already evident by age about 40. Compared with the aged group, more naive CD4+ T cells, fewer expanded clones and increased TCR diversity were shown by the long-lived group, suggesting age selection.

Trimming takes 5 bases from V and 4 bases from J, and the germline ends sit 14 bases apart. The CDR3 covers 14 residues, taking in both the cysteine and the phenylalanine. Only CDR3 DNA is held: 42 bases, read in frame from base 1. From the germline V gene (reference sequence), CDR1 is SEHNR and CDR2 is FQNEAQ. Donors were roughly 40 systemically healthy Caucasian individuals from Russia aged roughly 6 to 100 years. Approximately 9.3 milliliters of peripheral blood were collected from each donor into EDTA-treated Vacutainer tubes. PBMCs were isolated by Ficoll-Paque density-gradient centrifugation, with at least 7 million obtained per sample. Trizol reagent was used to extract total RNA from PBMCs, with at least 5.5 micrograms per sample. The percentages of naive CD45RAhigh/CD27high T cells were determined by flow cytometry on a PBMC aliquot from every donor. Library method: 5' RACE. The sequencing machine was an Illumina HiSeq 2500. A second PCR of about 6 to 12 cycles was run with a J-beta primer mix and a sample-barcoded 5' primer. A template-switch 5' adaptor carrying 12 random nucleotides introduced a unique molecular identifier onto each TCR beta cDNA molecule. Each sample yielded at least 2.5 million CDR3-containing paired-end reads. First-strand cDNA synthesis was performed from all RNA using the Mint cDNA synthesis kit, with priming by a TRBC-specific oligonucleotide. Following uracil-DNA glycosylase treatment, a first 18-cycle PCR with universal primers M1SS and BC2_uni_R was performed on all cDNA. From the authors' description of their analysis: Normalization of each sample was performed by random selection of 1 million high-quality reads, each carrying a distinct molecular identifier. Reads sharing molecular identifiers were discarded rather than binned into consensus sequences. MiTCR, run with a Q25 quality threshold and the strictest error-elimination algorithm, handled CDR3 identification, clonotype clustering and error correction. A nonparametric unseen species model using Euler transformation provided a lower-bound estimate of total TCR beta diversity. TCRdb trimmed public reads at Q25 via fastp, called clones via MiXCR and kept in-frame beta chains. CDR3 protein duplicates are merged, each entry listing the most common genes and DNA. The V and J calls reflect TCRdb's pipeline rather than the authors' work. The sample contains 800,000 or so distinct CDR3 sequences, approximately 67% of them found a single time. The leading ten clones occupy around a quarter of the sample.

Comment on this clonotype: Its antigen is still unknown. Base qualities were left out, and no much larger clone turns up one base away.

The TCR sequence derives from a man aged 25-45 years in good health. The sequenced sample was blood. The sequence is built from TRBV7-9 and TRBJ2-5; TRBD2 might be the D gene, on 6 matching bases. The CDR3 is CASSASSDGETQYF. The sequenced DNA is TGTGCCAGCAGCGCCTCTAGCGATGGAGAGACCCAGTACTTC.